What follows are 32 T cell receptor beta chains derived from one specimen sequenced in a study of blood T cell repertoires in COVID-19. Sequenced by immunoSEQ multiplex PCR; TCRdb stores in-frame clones only, minus some. The repertoire includes 280,000 or so clones, under 90% of them detected once, and roughly 9.4% sits in the top ten. The sequenced sample was peripheral blood. Receptors were obtained from a woman in her forties or fifties who had recovered from COVID-19.

The CDR3 spells CASSSDRTSGNTIYF. CDR3 bases: TGTGCCAGCAGTTCAGACAGGACAAGCGGAAACACCATATATTTT. This chain joins TRBV28 and TRBJ1-3, with TRBD1 as a possible D gene (6 bases). CDR1 is MDHEN and CDR2 is SYDVKM in the germline V gene. The V and J ends lost 4 bases and 4 bases respectively, with 14 bases between them. CDR3 size: 15 residues. The full variable domain, its missing parts supplied by reference TRBV28 and TRBJ1-3, is DVKVTQSSRYLVKRTGEKVFLECVQDMDHENMFWYRQDPGLGLRLIYFSYDVKMKEKGDIPEGYSVSREKKERFSLILESASTNQTSMYLCASSSDRTSGNTIYFGEGSWLTVV.

This rearrangement joins TRBV10-2 to TRBJ2-3; a possible D gene is TRBD2 (6 bases). The CDR3 is made up of 13 amino acids. CDR1 and CDR2 from the germline V gene are WSHSY and SAAADI. Trimming stripped 10 bases from V and 6 bases from J, with 17 bases between. The CDR3 loop is CAIRGGSGDTQYF. The DNA for the CDR3 is TGCGCCATCCGTGGGGGGTCCGGGGATACGCAGTATTTT.

This clone is a singleton in its sample. This sequence joins TRBV9 and TRBJ2-1, with D possibly being TRBD2 (5 bases). The germline V and J ends were trimmed by 4 bases and 9 bases, with 14 bases remaining between them. Per the germline V gene, CDR1 is SGDLS and CDR2 is YYNGEE. The CDR3 consists of 13 residues. The CDR3 DNA follows: TGTGCCAGCAGCTTTACTAGTACCGGTGAGCAGTTCTTC. Translating it yields CASSFTSTGEQFF.

V gene TRBV7-3 combines with J gene TRBJ2-2, with D possibly matching TRBD2 (6 bases). Germline CDR1 SGHTA, CDR2 FQGTGA. CDR3 length equals 15 residues. V lost 4 bases to trimming and J lost 4 bases, with 13 bases between them. This CDR3 is CASSSFGGPTGELFF. CDR3 bases: TGTGCCAGCAGCTCCTTCGGGGGACCCACCGGGGAGCTGTTTTTT. Drawing the rest from reference TRBV7-3 and TRBJ2-2, the complete variable domain is GAGVSQTPSNKVTEKGKYVELRCDPISGHTALYWYRQSLGQGPEFLIYFQGTGAADDSGLPNDRFFAVRPEGSVSTLKIQRTERGDSAVYLCASSSFGGPTGELFFGEGSRLTVL.

This clone is a singleton in its sample. The V call is TRBV5-8, the J call TRBJ2-3, with TRBD1 identical over 7 bases. V lost 4 bases and J lost 1; bases outside the gene matches: 6. The CDR3 sequence is 15 residues long. Germline CDR1 reads SGHTS; CDR2 reads YDEGEE. The CDR3 DNA follows: TGTGCCAGCAGCGTGAGACAGGGACGCACAGATACGCAGTATTTT. This translates into CASSVRQGRTDTQYF. The variable domain in full, with the rest retrieved from reference TRBV5-8 and TRBJ2-3, is EAGVTQSPTHLIKTRGQQATLRCSPISGHTSVYWYQQALGLGLQFLLWYDEGEERNRGNFPPRFSGRQFPNYSSELNVNALELEDSALYLCASSVRQGRTDTQYFGPGTRLTVL.

The V and J genes are TRBV18 and TRBJ1-1; 10 bases are shared with TRBD1. Unmatched junction bases numbered 4, after V lost 8 bases and J lost 4 bases. The length of the CDR3 is 13 residues. Germline V gene lookup returns CDR1 KGHSH and CDR2 LQKENI. The CDR3 spells CASRGQGVTEAFF. CDR3 bases: TGTGCCAGCCGCGGACAGGGGGTCACTGAAGCTTTCTTT.

This chain uses TRBV6-5 with TRBJ2-1; 13 bases are a match to TRBD2. CDR1 is MNHEY, CDR2 SVGAGI, per germline. V was pared by 6 bases and J by 4 bases, with 3 bases of the junction left unmatched. The CDR3 has 15 residues. The CDR3 sequence is CASRGTSGEYNEQFF. In nucleotides, the CDR3 is TGTGCCAGCAGGGGGACTAGCGGGGAGTACAATGAGCAGTTCTTC.

This clone was counted between two and nine times. The chain is built from TRBV7-2 and TRBJ2-7; D uncertain. V lost 4 bases and J lost 2, with 9 bases in between. The CDR3 runs to 13 residues. CDR1 is SGHTA and CDR2 is FQGNSA in the germline V gene. The CDR3 here is CASSSRRAYEQYF. The CDR3 nucleotides are TGTGCCAGCAGCTCCCGCCGGGCCTACGAGCAGTACTTC. Full variable domain (remainder filled in from reference TRBV7-2 and TRBJ2-7): GAGVSQSPSNKVTEKGKDVELRCDPISGHTALYWYRQSLGQGLEFLIYFQGNSAPDKSGLPSDRFSAERTGGSVSTLTIQRTQQEDSAVYLCASSSRRAYEQYFGPGTRLTVT.

V and J are TRBV3-1 (or the pseudogene TRBV3-2) and TRBJ2-6; D is unresolved. This CDR3 is built from 15 residues. CDR1 LGHDT and CDR2 YNNKEL come from the germline V gene (reference sequence). V was pared by 4 bases and J by 2 bases, with 9 bases between. The CDR3 sequence is CASSPRPAGANVLTF. Here the CDR3 DNA reads TGTGCCAGCAGCCCCCGCCCAGCTGGGGCCAACGTCCTGACTTTC.

This chain's CDR3 is CASSLVTGYTEAFF. The CDR3, as DNA: TGTGCCAGCAGCTTAGTAACAGGCTACACTGAAGCTTTCTTT. The chain employs TRBV7-8 and TRBJ1-1; D may be TRBD1 (5 bases). V dropped 1 base and J dropped 3 bases, with 9 bases sitting between them. CDR1 SGHVS and CDR2 FQNEAQ come from the germline V gene. The length of the CDR3 is 14 residues.

This sequence joins TRBV6-5 and TRBJ2-1, with D possibly matching TRBD2 (5 bases). In germline, CDR1 is MNHEY, CDR2 SVGAGI. The V end was cut by 6 bases, the J end by 6 bases, with 12 bases between. The CDR3 loop spans 13 amino acids. CDR3 coding DNA: TGTGCCAGCAGGAGGGAAGTACTCAATGAGCAGTTCTTC. It yields the protein CASRREVLNEQFF.

This chain joins TRBV9 and TRBJ2-3, with a possible D match to TRBD2 (5 bases). The CDR3 length is 14 residues. V was trimmed by 2 bases and J by 3 bases, leaving 10 bases between them. Germline CDR1 and CDR2: SGDLS and YYNGEE. The CDR3 region is CASSVRSGTDTQYF. CDR3 sequence (DNA): TGTGCCAGCAGCGTCCGCTCGGGGACAGATACGCAGTATTTT.

The chain uses TRBV5-1 and TRBJ2-7; TRBD2 agrees at 7 bases. Unmatched junction bases numbered 10, after V lost 4 bases and J lost 3 bases. Germline V CDR1 and CDR2: SGHRS, YFSETQ. The CDR3 runs 15 residues. Here the CDR3 reads CASSARGAGHYEQYF. The CDR3 coding sequence is TGCGCCAGCAGCGCCCGTGGAGCGGGGCACTACGAGCAGTACTTC.

This chain connects TRBV19 to TRBJ2-1; D is unclear. The CDR3 is 14 residues long. Germline CDR1 and CDR2: LNHDA and SQIVND (reference sequence). V was cut by 3 bases and J by 0 bases, with 6 bases left in between. DNA for the CDR3: TGTGCCAGTAGTATCCTGAGCTCCTACAATGAGCAGTTCTTC. Translated: CASSILSSYNEQFF.

The chain employs TRBV7-3 and TRBJ1-2, with TRBD1 identical over 7 bases. With V trimmed by 3 bases and J by 8 bases, 9 bases remained unmatched. The CDR3 runs 14 residues. Germline V lookup: CDR1 SGHTA, CDR2 FQGTGA. CDR3 sequence: CASSFSPGQRGYTF. DNA for the CDR3: TGTGCCAGCAGCTTTTCTCCGGGACAGAGAGGCTACACCTTC.

The gene calls are TRBV12-3 or TRBV12-4 and TRBJ1-1; D unclear. Trimming pared 3 bases from V and 3 bases from J, leaving 5 bases between. CDR3 length equals 12 residues. The CDR3 sequence: CASSFGDTEAFF. The DNA of the CDR3 is TGTGCCAGCAGTTTCGGAGACACTGAAGCTTTCTTT.

The chain uses TRBV28 and TRBJ1-1; a weak D match, TRBD1 (6 bases). V was pared by 8 bases and J by 7 bases, with 11 bases between. Germline V CDR1 and CDR2: MDHEN, SYDVKM. This CDR3 is built from 11 residues. The CDR3 loop reads CASRQGFEAFF. The CDR3 DNA reads TGTGCCAGCCGCCAGGGGTTTGAAGCTTTCTTT.

V and J are TRBV30 and TRBJ2-7; 9 positions match TRBD1. Trimming cost V 3 bases and J 0 bases; bases outside gene matches: 6. This CDR3 region has 15 residues. The germline gives CDR1 GTSNPN, CDR2 SVGIG (reference sequence). CDR3 amino acids: CAWSLGQGISYEQYF. Here the CDR3 DNA reads TGTGCCTGGAGCCTGGGACAGGGAATCTCCTACGAGCAGTACTTC. Full variable domain (outside the CDR3, taken from reference TRBV30 and TRBJ2-7): SQTIHQWPATLVQPVGSPLSLECTVEGTSNPNLYWYRQAAGRGLQLLFYSVGIGQISSEVPQNLSASRPQDRQFILSSKKLLLSDSGFYLCAWSLGQGISYEQYFGPGTRLTVT.

The chain joins TRBV4-1 to TRBJ2-2; TRBD1 matches 9 bases. The CDR3 is 16 residues long. Germline loops: CDR1 MGHRA, CDR2 YSYEKL. V was pared by 4 bases and J by 4 bases, with 7 bases of the junction left unmatched. The CDR3, as DNA: TGCGCCAGCAGCCCCCCCACAGGGGGCAGCACCGGGGAGCTGTTTTTT. It yields the protein CASSPPTGGSTGELFF.

CDR3 bases: TGCGCCAGCAGCCTCCTAATAGTAGGGAGGGAGACCCAGTACTTC. This translates into CASSLLIVGRETQYF. The rearrangement uses TRBV4-1 and TRBJ2-5; a weak D match, TRBD2 (6 bases). V lost 4 bases, J lost 5 bases, and 17 bases lay in between. The CDR3 consists of 15 residues. Germline V lookup: CDR1 MGHRA, CDR2 YSYEKL.

This clone was seen just once. As DNA, the CDR3 is TGTGCCAGCAGAAGTGGCGGTTCGGGGACCCAGTACTTC. As protein: CASRSGGSGTQYF. The V and J genes are TRBV28 and TRBJ2-5; D is undetermined. CDR3 length equals 13 residues. Between the trimmed V and J ends, which lost 6 bases and 7 bases, there was a span of 15 bases. Germline CDR1 reads MDHEN; CDR2 reads SYDVKM.

This clone was detected a few times. V gene TRBV27 combines with J gene TRBJ1-6; TRBD1 might be the D (5 bases). Germline V lookup: CDR1 MNHEY, CDR2 SMNVEV (reference sequence). Trimming took off 1 base at V and 14 bases at J, with 12 bases between the two ends. The CDR3 extends over 13 amino acids. The CDR3, as DNA: TGTGCCAGCAGTTTATGGGATCAGGGATCCCTCCACTTT. It encodes CASSLWDQGSLHF.

The CDR3 protein is CASSLGTSASTDTQYF. The CDR3 DNA reads as TGCGCCAGCAGCTTGGGCACTAGCGCTAGCACAGATACGCAGTATTTT. The gene calls are TRBV5-1 and TRBJ2-3; 7 bases map to TRBD2. V was clipped by 0 bases and J by 0 bases; unmatched bases: 4. Per germline, CDR1 SGHRS and CDR2 YFSETQ. The length of the CDR3 is 16 residues. Filled out from reference TRBV5-1 and TRBJ2-3, the complete variable domain reads KAGVTQTPRYLIKTRGQQVTLSCSPISGHRSVSWYQQTPGQGLQFLFEYFSETQRNKGNFPGRFSGRQFSNSRSEMNVSTLELGDSALYLCASSLGTSASTDTQYFGPGTRLTVL.

The DNA of the CDR3 is TGTGCCAGCAGTTTCCCCGCGCTAGCCAAAAACATTCAGTACTTC. Amino acids: CASSFPALAKNIQYF. The chain couples TRBV28 to TRBJ2-4, with no clear D. Deletions cut 3 bases from V and 0 bases from J, with 9 bases between. This CDR3 comprises 15 residues. Germline CDR1 and CDR2: MDHEN and SYDVKM.

The V and J genes are TRBV7-9 and TRBJ1-6; TRBD1 aligns across 7 bases. The CDR3 totals 14 residues. V shed 4 bases, J shed 5 bases, and the junction held 2 bases outside the gene matches. Germline loops: CDR1 SEHNR, CDR2 FQNEAQ (reference sequence). This chain's CDR3 is CASSSGQDNSPLHF. The CDR3 DNA sequence: TGTGCCAGCAGCTCAGGACAGGATAATTCACCCCTCCACTTT.

This clone appeared a few times. The chain has TRBV28 and TRBJ1-3, with D possibly being TRBD1 (5 bases). Germline loops: CDR1 MDHEN, CDR2 SYDVKM. V was trimmed by 6 bases and J by 2 bases, leaving 14 bases between them. The CDR3 has 15 residues. The CDR3 DNA reads as TGTGCCAGCAGCGAAAGGGGTACAGCTGGAAACACCATATATTTT. It is translated as CASSERGTAGNTIYF.

There are a few counts of this clone. The chain employs TRBV6-2 or TRBV6-3 and TRBJ2-3, with 9 bases aligning to TRBD2. The CDR3 contains 17 residues. V gave up 2 bases and J gave up 5 bases; unmatched junction bases: 11. Germline CDR1 MNHEY, CDR2 SVGEGT. Here the CDR3 reads CASSYPLGRGGEDTQYF. DNA of the CDR3: TGTGCCAGCAGTTACCCACTTGGGCGGGGGGGCGAAGATACGCAGTATTTT.

The chain couples TRBV27 to TRBJ1-2, with D maybe TRBD1 (5 bases). Germline V lookup: CDR1 MNHEY, CDR2 SMNVEV (reference sequence). Trimming took off 3 bases at V and 3 bases at J, with 14 bases between the two ends. The CDR3 totals 15 residues. The CDR3 loop reads CASSFRRGPYYGYTF. The CDR3, as DNA: TGTGCCAGCAGTTTTAGGAGGGGCCCCTACTATGGCTACACCTTC.

The gene calls are TRBV7-2 and TRBJ1-2; no firm D call. The CDR3 extends over 15 amino acids. From germline, CDR1 is SGHTA and CDR2 FQGNSA. Trimming cost V 5 bases and J 2 bases, with 15 bases left between them. The CDR3 coding sequence is TGTGCCAGCAGCAGTAGCTTTCCGGGGAACTATGGCTACACCTTC. The encoded protein is CASSSSFPGNYGYTF.

The chain links TRBV7-2 to TRBJ1-6; no definite D call. CDR1 SGHTA and CDR2 FQGNSA come from the germline V gene. The CDR3 contains 15 residues. With 5 bases removed from V and 8 bases from J, the gap between germline ends came to 16 bases. The CDR3 sequence is CASSPYLGLHSPLHF. CDR3 nucleotide sequence: TGTGCCAGCAGCCCCTACCTCGGACTCCATTCACCCCTCCACTTT.

The chain couples TRBV11-2 to TRBJ2-7; 7 positions agree with TRBD2. The germline gives CDR1 SGHAT, CDR2 FQNNGV. Germline trimming cut 3 bases from V and 7 bases from J; bases unmatched to any gene: 9. The CDR3 loop spans 14 amino acids. CDR3 in amino acids: CASSLGRGRGEQYF. The CDR3 DNA reads as TGTGCCAGCAGCTTGGGGAGGGGCCGCGGGGAGCAGTACTTC.

The chain combines TRBV7-9 with TRBJ2-3; D possibly corresponds to TRBD2 (6 bases). V was clipped by 5 bases and J by 2 bases, with 11 bases between them. This CDR3 is built from 14 residues. Germline V lookup: CDR1 SEHNR, CDR2 FQNEAQ (reference sequence). The CDR3 sequence is CASSAGSPTDTQYF. CDR3 coding DNA: TGTGCCAGCAGCGCGGGGAGCCCCACAGATACGCAGTATTTT.